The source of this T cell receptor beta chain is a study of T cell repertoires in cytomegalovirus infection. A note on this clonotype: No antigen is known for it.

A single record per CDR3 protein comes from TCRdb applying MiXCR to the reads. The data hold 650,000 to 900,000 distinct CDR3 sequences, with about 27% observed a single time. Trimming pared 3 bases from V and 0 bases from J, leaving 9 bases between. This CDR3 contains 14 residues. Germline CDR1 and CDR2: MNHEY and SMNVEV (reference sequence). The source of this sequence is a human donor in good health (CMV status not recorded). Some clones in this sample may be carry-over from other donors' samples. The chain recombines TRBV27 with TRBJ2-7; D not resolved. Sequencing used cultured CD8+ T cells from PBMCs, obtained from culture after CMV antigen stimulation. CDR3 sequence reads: CASSLGKRSYEQYF. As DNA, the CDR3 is TGTGCCAGCAGTTTGGGGAAGCGCTCCTACGAGCAGTACTTC.